This TCR beta chain was captured in a study of early T cells in non-severe SARS-CoV-2 infection. Turning to the study itself: The study sequenced bulk RNA from unsorted whole blood, with chains unpaired.

This clonotype was recorded at least ten times. Its specificity is not known. As part of library construction, unique molecular identifiers were attached to individual cDNA molecules. One entry per CDR3 protein results from TCRdb running MiXCR on the 5' RACE reads. The data show about 70,000 distinct CDR3 sequences, around 12% seen once. The CDR3 is 16 residues long. The V end lost 1 base, the J end lost 6 bases, and 17 bases lay between the germline ends. Germline values: CDR1 SGHTA, CDR2 FQGNSA. Findings of the study overall: The study's VDJdb matching favored anti-spike CD8 responses and missed private and CD4 specificities.

This sequence originates from an adult who was a healthcare worker with PCR-confirmed SARS-CoV-2 infection or an uninfected control (not recorded which). The chain has TRBV7-2 and TRBJ2-3; possible D gene TRBD2, 6 bases. Source material: whole blood. The DNA for the CDR3 is TGTGCCAGCAGCTTAGTGGGGACTGGCGCGGGCGATACGCAGTATTTT. Protein product: CASSLVGTGAGDTQYF.